The following is a TCR beta chain sequence with its context. The antigen remains undetermined. A much larger clone lies a single base off, so this may be a read error. The sample comes from a study of molecular identifiers for immune sequencing clone quantification. Bulk libraries came from a prior protocol with listed TCR primers. TCRdb analysed the PCR reads with MiXCR anew, one entry per CDR3 protein. The sample has approximately 590,000 distinct CDR3 sequences, 25% seen once. Points from the study as a whole: Clones of above 20 RNA copies carried over 99% of effector molecules; in naive cells they carried under 1%.

This receptor was obtained from a human donor in good health. Some libraries in this study had Jurkat cell RNA spiked in. The sequenced material came from naive CD8+ T cells from blood, with Jurkat cell RNA spiked in. This sample's subset: FACS-sorted CD8+CD4-CCR7+CD45RA+ naive T cells.

CDR3 protein: CASSPRTSGGADTQYF. The CDR3 nucleotides read TGTGCCAGCAGCCCACGGACTAGCGGGGGAGCAGATACGCAGTATTTT. J is TRBJ2-3 and V is TRBV11-2; 13 bases align to TRBD2. The junction had 6 bases not matched to a gene; V was cut back by 5 bases and J by 4 bases. Germline CDR1 SGHAT, CDR2 FQNNGV. CDR3 length: 16 amino acids.